The next 6 T cell receptor beta chains were all read from a single sample in a study of blood T cell repertoires in COVID-19. Clones were sequenced by immunoSEQ multiplex PCR, and TCRdb holds only the in-frame ones, with some missing. The sample includes some 350,000 clones, around 89% of them seen just once. The sequenced material came from PBMCs or T cells enriched from blood (not recorded which). These receptors were obtained from a man between 18 and 29 years old who had recovered from COVID-19.

The table lists this clone with a few counts. The genes are TRBV5-8 and TRBJ2-5, with D possibly being TRBD2 (6 bases). Per the germline V gene, CDR1 is SGHTS and CDR2 is YDEGEE. The CDR3 is 15 amino acids. V gave up 0 bases and J gave up 5 bases, with 14 bases separating them. The CDR3 nucleotides read TGTGCCAGCAGCTTGGAGGCGGGAATGATGGAGACCCAGTACTTC. It specifies CASSLEAGMMETQYF. Together with reference TRBV5-8 and TRBJ2-5, the CDR3 gives the full variable domain: EAGVTQSPTHLIKTRGQQATLRCSPISGHTSVYWYQQALGLGLQFLLWYDEGEERNRGNFPPRFSGRQFPNYSSELNVNALELEDSALYLCASSLEAGMMETQYFGPGTRLLVL.

This clone occurred a few times. The rearrangement links TRBV5-1 to TRBJ1-4, with D unclear. This CDR3 comprises 15 residues. V was shortened by 0 bases and J by 8 bases, with 14 bases between the two germline ends. Germline CDR1 is SGHRS and CDR2 is YFSETQ. The CDR3 loop is CASSLAGSVYEKLFF. CDR3 DNA sequence: TGCGCCAGCAGCTTGGCCGGGTCAGTTTACGAAAAACTGTTTTTT.

The rearrangement joins TRBV7-8 to TRBJ1-5, with D perhaps matching TRBD1 (5 bases). The CDR3 runs 15 residues. Germline V gives CDR1 SGHVS, CDR2 FQNEAQ. V gave up 5 bases and J gave up 2 bases, with 13 bases separating them. DNA of the CDR3: TGTGCCAGCAGCCCCTTTACGGGGGGCAATCAGCCCCAGCATTTT. Protein: CASSPFTGGNQPQHF. The whole variable domain, remainder taken from reference TRBV7-8 and TRBJ1-5, is GAGVSQSPRYKVAKRGQDVALRCDPISGHVSLFWYQQALGQGPEFLTYFQNEAQLDKSGLPSDRFFAERPEGSVSTLKIQRTQQEDSAVYLCASSPFTGGNQPQHFGDGTRLSIL.

This clone was seen only once. The rearrangement links TRBV6-5 to TRBJ1-5; D is uncertain. Trimming cost V 8 bases and J 5 bases, with 16 bases left between them. Germline loops: CDR1 MNHEY, CDR2 SVGAGI. There are 14 residues in the CDR3. The CDR3, as DNA: TGTGCCAGCCGGAGACTACTTGGGGATCAGCCCCAGCATTTT. Translated, it gives CASRRLLGDQPQHF.

The genes are TRBV6-5 and TRBJ2-7, with 9 bases fitting TRBD1. The CDR3 is made up of 13 amino acids. J was trimmed by 3 bases and V by 7 bases; bases with no gene match: 4. The germline V gene has CDR1 MNHEY and CDR2 SVGAGI. CDR3 bases: TGTGCCAGCACCTCGGGACAGGGCTACGAGCAGTACTTC. This encodes CASTSGQGYEQYF.

This clone was recorded a few times. The chain uses TRBV11-1 and TRBJ1-1; D perhaps matches TRBD1 (5 bases). The CDR3 length is 14 residues. The germline gives CDR1 SGHAT, CDR2 FQDESV (reference sequence). V lost 2 bases, J lost 5 bases, and 12 bases lay in between. In DNA, the CDR3 is TGTGCCAGCAGCTTAATGTTGGGGGGAACTGAAGCTTTCTTT. This codes for CASSLMLGGTEAFF.